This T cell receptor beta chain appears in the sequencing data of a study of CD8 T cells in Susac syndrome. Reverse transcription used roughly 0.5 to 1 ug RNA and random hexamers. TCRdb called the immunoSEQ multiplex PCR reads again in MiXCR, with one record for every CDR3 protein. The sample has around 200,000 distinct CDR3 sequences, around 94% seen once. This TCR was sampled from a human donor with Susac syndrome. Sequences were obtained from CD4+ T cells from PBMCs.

CDR3 nucleotide sequence: TGTGCCAGCAGCCATTCGCTAGCGGGAGGGCCTTGGAGCTCCTACAATGAGCAGTTCTTC. It codes for CASSHSLAGGPWSSYNEQFF. The rearrangement joins TRBV3-1 to TRBJ2-1, with TRBD2 matching 12 bases. The CDR3 loop spans 20 amino acids. The trim removed 3 bases at V and 0 bases at J, leaving 12 bases unmatched. Germline V CDR1 and CDR2: LGHDT, YNNKEL (reference sequence).